The following is a T cell receptor (beta chain) sequence with its context. Its antigen is undetermined. The data were obtained in a study of neoadjuvant anti-PD-1 for oral cavity cancer. Whole-study results and caveats: Only a few patients per response group were TCR-analyzed; validation needed.

Time point of the sample: after neoadjuvant nivolumab, at surgical resection. The data were produced by immunoSEQ multiplex PCR, yet TCRdb's version contains in-frame clones alone and is incomplete. The sample holds some 14,000 clones, around 74% seen once. V was shortened by 3 bases and J by 5 bases, with 15 bases between the two germline ends. CDR1 is SGHRS and CDR2 is YFSETQ in the germline V gene. The CDR3 is made up of 14 amino acids. This chain links TRBV5-1 with TRBJ2-7; tentative D call: TRBD1 (5 bases). Sample: PBMCs, taken after nivolumab (anti-PD-1) treatment. The sequence was collected from a person aged 40 to 85 with oral cavity squamous cell carcinoma. CDR3 amino acids: CASSSRVPPNEQYF. The CDR3 coding sequence is TGCGCCAGCAGCTCCAGGGTCCCGCCGAACGAGCAGTACTTC.